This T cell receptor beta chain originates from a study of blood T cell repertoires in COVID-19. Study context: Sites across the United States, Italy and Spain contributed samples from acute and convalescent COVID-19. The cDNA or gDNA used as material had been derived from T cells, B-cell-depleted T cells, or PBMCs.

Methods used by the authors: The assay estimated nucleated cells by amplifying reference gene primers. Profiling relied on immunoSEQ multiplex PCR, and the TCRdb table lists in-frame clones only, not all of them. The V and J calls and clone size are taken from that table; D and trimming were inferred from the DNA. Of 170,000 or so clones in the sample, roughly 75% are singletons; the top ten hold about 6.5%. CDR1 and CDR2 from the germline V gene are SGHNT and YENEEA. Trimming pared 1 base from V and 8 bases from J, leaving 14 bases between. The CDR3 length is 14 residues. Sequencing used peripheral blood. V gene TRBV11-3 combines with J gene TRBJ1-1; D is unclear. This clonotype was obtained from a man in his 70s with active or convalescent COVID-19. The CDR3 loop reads CASSLGEVNSEAFF. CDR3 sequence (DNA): TGTGCCAGCAGCTTAGGAGAAGTAAACAGCGAAGCTTTCTTT.